This paragraph covers one T cell receptor (beta chain) sequence. A few counts support this clonotype. Its antigen is currently not known. Nothing much larger sits one base from this clone, and base qualities are not available. This sample is part of a study of T cell repertoires in cytomegalovirus infection (dated by TCRdb to the late 2010s). In the study overall: Donor HLA type was relevant to the analysis, because carriage of CMV infection together with the matching HLA type was indicated by public TCR beta signatures. Study-level results and caveats: The ex vivo response was dominated by HLA-C-restricted CMV-specific TCR beta clonotypes, which also provided the single most frequent clonotype in two of eight donors. Carriers of CMV infection plus the relevant HLA type were discriminated by the cumulative frequency of public TCR beta family members in the study cohort and in an independent approximately 360-donor cohort.

The sequencer was an Illumina HiSeq 1500. Clones were called with MiXCR by TCRdb after fastp trimmed the public reads at Q25, and only in-frame beta chains were retained. Rows merge per CDR3 protein into single entries with the most common DNA and genes. This sample lists fewer than 200,000 distinct CDR3 sequences; 13% to 15% were detected once. The ten largest make up 25% to 30% of the sample. Sequenced: PBMCs. The sequence derives from a human donor in good health (CMV status not recorded). Some clones in this sample may be carry-over from other donors' samples.

The sequence in DNA is TGCAGTGCTAGAGAGAGGACCCAAGTCGTTGAAGCTTTCTTT. The encoded protein is CSARERTQVVEAFF. The V and J genes are TRBV20-1 and TRBJ1-1, with no confident D gene call. At the junction V is shortened by 0 bases and J by 7 bases, with 15 bases in between. CDR1 and CDR2 (DFQATT, SNEGSKA) derive from the germline V gene (reference sequence). The CDR3, from cysteine to phenylalanine, totals 14 residues. The retained sequence is limited to the CDR3, 42 bases, with the frame set at the first base.